Listed below are T cell receptor beta chains from one sample, sequenced in a study of regulatory T cells in long-lasting Graves disease. TCRdb re-derived calls from the multiplex PCR reads in MiXCR, one entry per CDR3 protein. The sample has 350,000 to 500,000 distinct CDR3 sequences, approximately 16% seen once; the top ten hold approximately 11%. These data were likewise used in another study, on T cells in Graves' hyperthyroidism and ophthalmopathy.

Sequenced material: peripheral blood mononuclear cells (PBMCs), taken at new diagnosis, from a patient treated with antithyroid drugs. The receptors derive from a woman in her twenties or thirties with Graves disease. Each CDR3 is given with its conserved first and last residue. A D gene is named only where the DNA matches it firmly. Not every row has a clone size; where given, it reads once, few, many or a size class.

abundance	d_gene	v_gene	len	j_gene	CDR3nt	CDR3aa
many	.	TRBV27	15	TRBJ2-1	TGTGCCAGCAGTTTCGTATGGATCTCCTACAATGAGCAGTTCTTC	CASSFVWISYNEQFF
many	TRBD2	TRBV11-2	14	TRBJ2-7	TGTGCCAGCAGCCCCAATAGCGGGAGTTTCGGGCAGTACTTC	CASSPNSGSFGQYF
many	.	TRBV3-1	12	TRBJ2-2	TGTGCCAGCGTTCGATCAGACGGGGAGCTGTTTTTT	CASVRSDGELFF
.	TRBD1	TRBV20-1	16	TRBJ2-2	TGCAGTGTTATGGACAGGGGCCCTGCGAACACCGGGGAGCTGTTTTTT	CSVMDRGPANTGELFF
many	TRBD1	TRBV24-1	14	TRBJ1-2	TGTGCCACCAGTGATTCTCGACAGGGAGATGGCTACACCTTC	CATSDSRQGDGYTF
many	.	TRBV12-3/TRBV12-4	14	TRBJ1-1	TGTGCCAGCAGTGGTCTTGGGGGTGAAACTGAAGCTTTCTTT	CASSGLGGETEAFF
.	.	TRBV4-1	10	TRBJ1-1	TGCGCCAGTGGAACCTCTGAAGCTTTCTTT	CASGTSEAFF
many	.	TRBV11-2	15	TRBJ2-7	TGTGCCAGCAGCTTACCTCCAGGGACTGGCTACGAGCAGTACTTC	CASSLPPGTGYEQYF
many	TRBD2	TRBV6-5	17	TRBJ2-1	TGTGCCAGCAGTTACTCCGATAGCGGGAGCTCCTACAATGAGCAGTTCTTC	CASSYSDSGSSYNEQFF
few	.	TRBV20-1	11	TRBJ2-5	TGCAGTGCTATGTTTAGGGAGACCCAGTACTTC	CSAMFRETQYF
once	.	TRBV7-9	12	TRBJ2-7	TGTGCCAGCAGCCTAGCCTGGTCCGAGCAGTACTTC	CASSLAWSEQYF
many	TRBD2	TRBV28	19	TRBJ2-2	TGTGCCAGCAGTCCAGGGACTAGCGGGAGATGGCCGAACACCGGGGAGCTGTTTTTT	CASSPGTSGRWPNTGELFF
many	.	TRBV3-1	13	TRBJ2-3	TGTGCCAGCAGCAGACTAGTGAGGGATACGCAGTATTTT	CASSRLVRDTQYF
once	TRBD2	TRBV28	15	TRBJ2-7	TGTGCCAGCAGGTTACTAGCGGGAGGGCTCCACGAGCAGTACTTC	CASRLLAGGLHEQYF
few	TRBD1	TRBV20-1	13	TRBJ2-3	TGCAGTGCTAGACAGGGGGGCACAGATACGCAGTATTTT	CSARQGGTDTQYF
many	TRBD1	TRBV20-1	13	TRBJ2-5	TGCAGTGCACAACAGGGGCGCCAAGAGACCCAGTACTTC	CSAQQGRQETQYF
many	.	TRBV3-1	12	TRBJ2-2	TGTGCCAGCAGCCAAGGACCCCGGGAGCTGTTTTTT	CASSQGPRELFF
few	.	TRBV20-1	14	TRBJ2-3	TGCAGTGCTACCTCCGATGGGAAGGCAGATACGCAGTATTTT	CSATSDGKADTQYF
many	.	TRBV6-2/TRBV6-3	14	TRBJ2-3	TGTGCCAGCAGTTCGGTCCAGCGAGCAGATACGCAGTATTTT	CASSSVQRADTQYF
.	.	TRBV7-2	16	TRBJ1-5	TGTGCCAGCAGCTTAGCTAGCGACAGTAGCAATCAGCCCCAGCATTTT	CASSLASDSSNQPQHF
.	TRBD2	TRBV5-1	14	TRBJ2-2	TGCGCCAGAGTGTCGACTAGCGGGGGCGGGGAGCTGTTTTTT	CARVSTSGGGELFF
few	.	TRBV20-1	14	TRBJ2-2	TGCAGTGCTCCCGGGACCCGAAACACCGGGGAGCTGTTTTTT	CSAPGTRNTGELFF
many	.	TRBV28	14	TRBJ2-3	TGTGCCAGCAGTCCAACCGACCGCACAGATACGCAGTATTTT	CASSPTDRTDTQYF
many	TRBD1	TRBV7-2	14	TRBJ1-2	TGTGCCAGCAGCACAGGACAGGGGAGGAATGGCTACACCTTC	CASSTGQGRNGYTF
.	TRBD2	TRBV4-2	18	TRBJ2-5	TGTGCCAGCAGCCTCGGACTAGCCCACGTCGCCCTACAAGAGACCCAGTACTTC	CASSLGLAHVALQETQYF
many	TRBD1	TRBV20-1	15	TRBJ2-7	TGCAGTGCTAGAGGGGAGACAGGGTCAACCTACGAGCAGTACTTC	CSARGETGSTYEQYF
many	.	TRBV28	17	TRBJ1-5	TGTGCCAGCAGTTTATCGGGCAGGGTAAGGTTGGTACAGCCCCAGCATTTT	CASSLSGRVRLVQPQHF
.	TRBD1	TRBV19	14	TRBJ1-1	TGTGCCAGTTTACAGGGGGCGATGAACACTGAAGCTTTCTTT	CASLQGAMNTEAFF
many	.	TRBV18	15	TRBJ1-6	TGTGCCAGCTCACCATGGGCCCCCGGGGATTCACCCCTCCACTTT	CASSPWAPGDSPLHF
.	.	TRBV6-1	17	TRBJ1-6	TGTGCCAGCAGACGCCATTTGGTTAGAAGCTCCAATTCACCCCTCCACTTT	CASRRHLVRSSNSPLHF
.	TRBD1	TRBV9	14	TRBJ2-7	TGTGCCAGCAGCGTAGAGGGGACAGACGGCGAGCAGTACTTC	CASSVEGTDGEQYF
few	.	TRBV9	14	TRBJ2-1	TGTGCCAGCAGCGTAGCACCGGGGTCCAATGAGCAGTTCTTC	CASSVAPGSNEQFF
.	.	TRBV19	11	TRBJ2-7	TGTGCCAGTAGTATGGGTTACGAGCAGTACTTC	CASSMGYEQYF
.	.	TRBV11-2	18	TRBJ1-3	TGTGCCAGCAGCTTACCTCCCCTAACGCGGAGCTCTGGAAACACCATATATTTT	CASSLPPLTRSSGNTIYF
.	TRBD2	TRBV15	21	TRBJ2-1	TGTGCCACCAGCAGGGGGGGACAGCCCGGGACTAGCGGGAGGACAAACCGTGAGCAGTTCTTC	CATSRGGQPGTSGRTNREQFF
many	.	TRBV15	17	TRBJ1-5	TGTGCCACCAGCAGAGATCTATATAGTTATAGCAATCAGCCCCAGCATTTT	CATSRDLYSYSNQPQHF
many	.	TRBV27	16	TRBJ2-2	TGTGCCAGCAGTACCGAGGACCACGCGAACACCGGGGAGCTGTTTTTT	CASSTEDHANTGELFF
few	.	TRBV9	14	TRBJ2-2	TGTGCCAGCAGCCCTACAGGATCCCCCGGGGAGCTGTTTTTT	CASSPTGSPGELFF
many	.	TRBV3-1	17	TRBJ2-7	TGTGCCAGCAGCCAAGGAACACGGCACCCGAGGGACTACGAGCAGTACTTC	CASSQGTRHPRDYEQYF
many	TRBD1	TRBV28	17	TRBJ1-4	TGTGCCAGCAGTTTATCGGGACAGGGTATAGTTGGCGAAAAACTGTTTTTT	CASSLSGQGIVGEKLFF
.	.	TRBV27	15	TRBJ2-1	TGTGCCAGCAGTTTAGCCTTCGGCTCCTACAATGAGCAGTTCTTC	CASSLAFGSYNEQFF
many	TRBD2	TRBV6-2/TRBV6-3	17	TRBJ2-3	TGTGCCAGCGGCTTTTCCGGGGGTAGCGGGAGTGCAGATACGCAGTATTTT	CASGFSGGSGSADTQYF
.	.	TRBV20-1	15	TRBJ2-2	TGCAGTGCTGGGTCTAGCGCCGCGAACACCGGGGAGCTGTTTTTT	CSAGSSAANTGELFF
many	.	TRBV14	12	TRBJ2-7	TGTGCCAGCAGCCAGGGGGTTCGCGAGCAGTACTTC	CASSQGVREQYF
many	.	TRBV18	14	TRBJ1-2	TGTGCCAGCTCATATACCGGGGGAGGCTATGGCTACACCTTC	CASSYTGGGYGYTF
few	.	TRBV2	10	TRBJ2-1	TGTGCCAGCATGGTGGTTGAGCAGTTCTTC	CASMVVEQFF
many	TRBD2	TRBV6-2/TRBV6-3	15	TRBJ2-7	TGTGCCAGCAGTTACGGGTCTAGCGGAACCTACGAGCAGTACTTC	CASSYGSSGTYEQYF
many	.	TRBV12-3/TRBV12-4	13	TRBJ1-5	TGTGCCAGCAGTTTCCGGGGCCATCAGCCCCAGCATTTT	CASSFRGHQPQHF
many	TRBD1	TRBV12-3/TRBV12-4	14	TRBJ2-5	TGTGCCAGCAGGAATAGGGACAGGGAAGAGACCCAGTACTTC	CASRNRDREETQYF
many	TRBD2	TRBV5-6	15	TRBJ2-5	TGTGCCAGCAGCTTGGTCCTAGCGGGAGGGGAGACCCAGTACTTC	CASSLVLAGGETQYF
many	TRBD1	TRBV30	14	TRBJ2-3	TGTGCCTGGACCACAGGGGGAACCACAGATACGCAGTATTTT	CAWTTGGTTDTQYF
.	TRBD2	TRBV20-1	15	TRBJ2-2	TGCAGTGCTACCCGTAGCGGGACAAGCTTGGGGGAGCTGTTTTTT	CSATRSGTSLGELFF